A single sample gave rise to the 31 T cell receptor beta chains below, sequenced in a study of radiotherapy plus CTLA-4 blockade in lung cancer. Clones were sequenced by immunoSEQ multiplex PCR, and TCRdb holds only the in-frame ones, with some missing. Here the sample spans fewer than 100,000 clones, under 85% being singletons. The material sequenced was peripheral blood, taken from a patient treated with radiotherapy plus ipilimumab. The receptors originated from a human donor with non-small cell lung cancer who had stable disease on radiotherapy plus ipilimumab.

This sequence joins TRBV29-1 and TRBJ2-1; a possible D gene is TRBD2 (5 bases). CDR3 size: 11 residues. The V and J ends lost 4 bases and 12 bases respectively, with 13 bases between them. The germline CDR1 and CDR2 sequences are SQVTM and ANQGSEA. Written as DNA, the CDR3 is TGCAGCGTTGGGTGGGGAGATGGGCAGTTCTTC. As protein: CSVGWGDGQFF.

V gene TRBV30 combines with J gene TRBJ1-4; weak D call: TRBD1 (6 bases). Trimming took 2 bases from V and 3 from J, leaving 13 bases between them. Germline V gives CDR1 GTSNPN, CDR2 SVGIG (reference sequence). The CDR3 extends over 15 amino acids. The CDR3 spells CAWSSGVAANEKLFF. CDR3 coding DNA: TGTGCCTGGAGTTCAGGGGTTGCGGCTAATGAAAAACTGTTTTTT.

The V call is TRBV27, the J call TRBJ2-3; D unclear. V was trimmed by 2 bases and J by 0 bases, leaving 6 bases between them. The CDR3 is made up of 14 amino acids. CDR1 and CDR2 from the germline V gene are MNHEY and SMNVEV (reference sequence). CDR3 loop: CASSLGRSTDTQYF. The CDR3 coding sequence is TGTGCCAGCAGTTTAGGGCGAAGCACAGATACGCAGTATTTT.

The chain employs TRBV13 and TRBJ1-6; no clear D. Germline CDR1 reads PRHDT; CDR2 reads FYEKMQ (reference sequence). CDR3 size: 15 residues. V lost 4 bases to trimming and J lost 9 bases, with 16 bases between them. CDR3 sequence: CASSWRTDGSSPLHF. DNA for the CDR3: TGTGCCAGCAGCTGGAGAACTGATGGGTCTTCACCCCTCCACTTT.

On this clone itself: The same CDR3 arises from other DNA sequences in this sample as well. The rearrangement uses TRBV11-2 and TRBJ1-2; 7 nucleotides align to TRBD1. After removal of 5 bases from V and 4 bases from J, the junction contained 7 bases not matched to a gene. The germline CDR1 and CDR2 sequences are SGHAT and FQNNGV. This CDR3 contains 14 residues. As DNA, the CDR3 is TGTGCCAGCAGCCTCAGACAGGGAGGCTATGGCTACACCTTC. Protein: CASSLRQGGYGYTF.

This clone was found a few times. This sequence joins TRBV5-1 and TRBJ1-3; 9 nucleotides match TRBD1. The CDR3 spans 17 residues. The trim removed 4 bases at V and 0 bases at J, leaving 8 bases unmatched. Per germline, CDR1 SGHRS and CDR2 YFSETQ. CDR3 bases: TGCGCCAGCAGCGGGGGACAGGGCGCCGTCTCTGGAAACACCATATATTTT. Protein sequence: CASSGGQGAVSGNTIYF.

V usage is TRBV27 and J usage is TRBJ1-6; unclear D gene. Germline values: CDR1 MNHEY, CDR2 SMNVEV (reference sequence). Trimming took 1 base from V and 0 from J, leaving 16 bases between them. There are 19 residues in the CDR3. CDR3 loop: CASSLYSPITSSYNSPLHF. The CDR3 DNA is TGTGCCAGCAGTTTATATAGCCCTATTACAAGCTCCTATAATTCACCCCTCCACTTT.

This chain links TRBV28 with TRBJ2-5; 9 bases align to TRBD2. CDR1 and CDR2 (germline): MDHEN, SYDVKM. The CDR3 has 21 residues. Unmatched junction bases numbered 22, after V lost 5 bases and J lost 0 bases. CDR3 sequence: CASSPLWGGTSLDPYQETQYF. Here the CDR3 DNA reads TGTGCCAGCAGTCCCCTATGGGGGGGGACTAGCTTGGATCCTTACCAAGAGACCCAGTACTTC.

This clone was observed a few times. The J gene is TRBJ1-4, the V gene TRBV9, with TRBD1 identical over 11 bases. With V trimmed by 6 bases and J by 8 bases, 6 bases remained unmatched. This CDR3 has 14 amino acids. Looked up from germline, CDR1 is SGDLS and CDR2 is YYNGEE. The DNA of the CDR3 is TGTGCCAGCACCCCGGGACAGGGGGGAGAAAAACTGTTTTTT. Translated: CASTPGQGGEKLFF.

The chain recombines TRBV19 with TRBJ1-5; D is unresolved. Germline lookup yields CDR1 LNHDA and CDR2 SQIVND (reference sequence). V was pared by 3 bases and J by 4 bases, with 4 bases between. CDR3 size: 12 residues. Written as DNA, the CDR3 is TGTGCCAGTAGTATTCGGAATCAGCCCCAGCATTTT. This encodes CASSIRNQPQHF.

The rearrangement links TRBV7-9 to TRBJ2-2; 12 nucleotides align to TRBD2. The CDR3 covers 19 residues. V lost 2 bases to trimming and J lost 1 base; unmatched junction nucleotides: 8. Germline values: CDR1 SEHNR, CDR2 FQNEAQ (reference sequence). The CDR3 is CASSLLFGTSGLNTGELFF. Written as DNA, the CDR3 is TGTGCCAGCAGCTTACTTTTCGGGACTAGCGGGTTGAACACCGGGGAGCTGTTTTTT.

V usage is TRBV5-1 and J usage is TRBJ2-1; 8 bases are a match to TRBD2. J was trimmed by 8 bases and V by 4 bases; bases with no gene match: 8. The CDR3 is 14 residues long. Germline CDR1 and CDR2: SGHRS and YFSETQ. The CDR3, as DNA: TGCGCCAGCAGCGCGGGCGGGGGGATCGATGAGCAGTTCTTC. It is translated as CASSAGGGIDEQFF.

The chain is built from TRBV27 and TRBJ2-7; weak D call: TRBD2 (6 bases). Germline V gene sequence: CDR1 MNHEY, CDR2 SMNVEV (reference sequence). Trimming pared 1 base from V and 9 bases from J, leaving 16 bases between. This CDR3 region has 14 residues. Written as DNA, the CDR3 is TGTGCCAGCAGTTTATTGGGACTGGGCGCCAGGCAGTACTTC. As protein: CASSLLGLGARQYF.

Note on this clone: This sample also contains other DNA sequences that code for the same CDR3. The J gene is TRBJ2-5, the V gene TRBV10-3; 14 bases agree with TRBD2. Germline-derived CDR1 and CDR2 are ENHRY and SYGVKD. The CDR3 has 16 amino acids. V was pared by 2 bases and J by 4 bases, with 3 bases of the junction left unmatched. CDR3 residues: CAISEPGLAGGETQYF. The CDR3 DNA sequence: TGTGCCATCAGTGAGCCAGGACTAGCGGGAGGAGAGACCCAGTACTTC.

This clone was recorded a few times. CDR3 sequence (DNA): TGTGCCACCAGCGGTGCGAATTCACCCCTCCACTTT. Protein product: CATSGANSPLHF. The chain employs TRBV15 and TRBJ1-6; D gene unclear. The CDR3 is 12 residues long. Per the germline V gene, CDR1 is LNHNV and CDR2 is YYDKDF (reference sequence). The V end was cut by 5 bases, the J end by 7 bases, with 6 bases between. The whole variable domain, remainder taken from reference TRBV15 and TRBJ1-6, is DAMVIQNPRYQVTQFGKPVTLSCSQTLNHNVMYWYQQKSSQAPKLLFHYYDKDFNNEADTPDNFQSRRPNTSFCFLDIRSPGLGDTAMYLCATSGANSPLHFGNGTRLTVT.

The rearrangement uses TRBV30 and TRBJ2-7, with D perhaps TRBD1 or TRBD2 (5 bases each). Trimming left V 8 bases short and J 2 bases short, with 10 bases between. CDR3 length: 11 amino acids. Germline V gene sequence: CDR1 GTSNPN, CDR2 SVGIG (reference sequence). CDR3 bases: TGTGCCGTAACGGGGCCCTACGAGCAGTACTTC. It is translated as CAVTGPYEQYF.

The chain joins TRBV7-9 to TRBJ2-3; D gene ambiguous. The V and J ends lost 2 bases and 0 bases respectively, with 3 bases between them. Per the germline V gene, CDR1 is SEHNR and CDR2 is FQNEAQ (reference sequence). The CDR3 runs 13 residues. CDR3 nucleotides: TGTGCCAGCAGCTTATCTAGCACAGATACGCAGTATTTT. Protein product: CASSLSSTDTQYF.

The CDR3 DNA is TGTGCCAGCAGCCTGCGGGGGCAGAGAAACAATGAGCAGTTCTTC. This sequence encodes CASSLRGQRNNEQFF. The chain has TRBV7-2 and TRBJ2-1; possible D gene TRBD2, 7 bases. V was clipped by 5 bases and J by 5 bases, with 16 bases between them. CDR1 SGHTA and CDR2 FQGNSA come from the germline V gene. The CDR3 is 15 residues long.

This rearrangement joins TRBV28 to TRBJ2-2; D unresolved. CDR1 is MDHEN and CDR2 is SYDVKM in the germline V gene. The V gene lost 6 bases and the J gene lost 6 bases, with 11 bases spanning the gap. The CDR3 totals 13 residues. The CDR3 reads CASSFGQAGELFF. CDR3 bases: TGTGCCAGCAGCTTCGGGCAGGCCGGGGAGCTGTTTTTT.

This clone was seen a few times. V and J are TRBV6-5 and TRBJ1-6, with TRBD1 matching over 7 bases. CDR3 length equals 13 residues. The V gene's germline CDR1 is MNHEY and CDR2 SVGAGI. V was clipped by 5 bases and J by 5 bases; unmatched bases: 0. The CDR3 DNA sequence: TGTGCCAGCAGTGACAGGGATAATTCACCCCTCCACTTT. It yields the protein CASSDRDNSPLHF.

The chain is built from TRBV7-9 and TRBJ2-2; TRBD2 aligns across 9 bases. V was pared by 4 bases and J by 5 bases, with 5 bases of the junction left unmatched. Looked up from germline, CDR1 is SEHNR and CDR2 is FQNEAQ (reference sequence). The CDR3 spans 15 residues. CDR3 DNA: TGTGCCAGCAGCTCGGGACTAGCTTTTACCGGGGAGCTGTTTTTT. This sequence encodes CASSSGLAFTGELFF.

The chain combines TRBV11-3 with TRBJ2-5; 8 bases are a match to TRBD2. Trimming removed 1 base from V and 2 bases from J; junction bases left unmatched: 6. Germline assignment: CDR1 SGHNT and CDR2 YENEEA. This CDR3 region has 16 residues. CDR3 loop: CASSLGGGRKQETQYF. The CDR3 nucleotides read TGTGCCAGCAGCTTAGGCGGGGGGAGGAAGCAAGAGACCCAGTACTTC.

The chain joins TRBV18 to TRBJ1-3; 7 nucleotides line up with TRBD1. This CDR3 is built from 14 residues. V trimming: 5 bases; J trimming: 2 bases; junction bases outside the gene matches: 3. The germline gives CDR1 KGHSH, CDR2 LQKENI. CDR3 residues: CASSSTGAGNTIYF. The CDR3 region has the DNA TGTGCCAGCTCATCCACAGGGGCTGGAAACACCATATATTTT.

The CDR3 DNA follows: TGTGCCAGCAGCCTGGACAGCTCCAACTATGGCTACACCTTC. Its protein is CASSLDSSNYGYTF. V and J are TRBV7-8 and TRBJ1-2, with D maybe TRBD1 (6 bases). CDR1 is SGHVS, CDR2 FQNEAQ, per germline. Trimming left V 5 bases short and J 2 bases short, with 12 bases between. The CDR3 is 14 amino acids.

This clone was detected once. The chain joins TRBV19 to TRBJ1-5; the D gene is possibly TRBD1 (6 bases). Trimming took 7 bases from V and 3 from J, leaving 19 bases between them. Germline loops: CDR1 LNHDA, CDR2 SQIVND (reference sequence). CDR3 length: 16 amino acids. The DNA of the CDR3 is TGTGCCAGTACCATCGGGGACACCAGGACCAATCAGCCCCAGCATTTT. Translating it yields CASTIGDTRTNQPQHF.

This chain joins TRBV19 and TRBJ1-2; 7 bases agree with TRBD1. The CDR3 runs to 12 residues. Germline CDR1 reads LNHDA; CDR2 reads SQIVND (reference sequence). The V gene end was trimmed by 9 bases and the J gene end by 5 bases; junction bases not matched to a gene: 6. DNA for the CDR3: TGTGCCAGCACCCAGGGGGATTATGGCTACACCTTC. Translated: CASTQGDYGYTF.

The J gene is TRBJ2-5, the V gene TRBV16; D remains ambiguous. The V end was cut by 1 base, the J end by 0 bases, with 6 bases between. The CDR3 covers 14 residues. Germline assignment: CDR1 KGHSY and CDR2 FQNENV. CDR3 in amino acids: CASSQLGNQETQYF. The CDR3 DNA reads as TGTGCCAGCAGCCAATTGGGCAACCAAGAGACCCAGTACTTC.

This clone has just a few counts. Here the CDR3 DNA reads TGTGCCAGCAGCATGGGGCCCACCGGGGAGCTGTTTTTT. Its translation is CASSMGPTGELFF. This sequence joins TRBV9 and TRBJ2-2, with D maybe TRBD1 (5 bases). CDR3 length: 13 amino acids. Trimming left V 4 bases short and J 4 bases short, with 8 bases between. CDR1 is SGDLS and CDR2 is YYNGEE in the germline V gene.

This chain connects TRBV6-5 to TRBJ2-5, with D perhaps TRBD2 (6 bases). V lost 5 bases, J lost 4 bases, and 14 bases lay in between. The germline CDR1 and CDR2 sequences are MNHEY and SVGAGI. There are 14 residues in the CDR3. Here the CDR3 reads CASSRGLPPETQYF. The CDR3, as DNA: TGTGCCAGCAGTCGGGGACTCCCTCCAGAGACCCAGTACTTC.

The CDR3 region is CASSLVWRGMGEQYF. The CDR3 DNA reads as TGCGCCAGCAGCTTGGTTTGGCGGGGGATGGGCGAGCAGTACTTC. The chain couples TRBV5-1 to TRBJ2-7, with TRBD2 matching over 7 bases. Germline values: CDR1 SGHRS, CDR2 YFSETQ. This CDR3 is built from 15 residues. The V and J ends lost 0 bases and 6 bases, in that order; junction bases with no gene match: 9.

This chain connects TRBV5-1 to TRBJ2-2, with a weak D call TRBD2 (5 bases). The V and J ends lost 4 bases and 3 bases respectively, with 10 bases between them. The CDR3 is 14 residues long. Germline CDR1 and CDR2: SGHRS and YFSETQ. Here the CDR3 reads CASSTGLYTGELFF. Written as DNA, the CDR3 is TGCGCCAGCAGCACCGGACTGTACACCGGGGAGCTGTTTTTT.